These T cell receptor beta chains were read from a single sample in a study of low-dose radiotherapy and immunotherapy resistance in tumors. TCRdb reprocessed the reads with MiXCR, giving one entry per CDR3 protein. The sample lists 95,000 to 100,000 distinct CDR3 sequences; less than 25% were seen once. Sequences were derived from PBMCs, sampled after low-dose radiotherapy plus immunotherapy. The receptors derive from a male donor with prostate cancer. Both conserved end residues are part of each CDR3. The D gene is left open where the match is weak. Size values are once, few and many counts, or a class for expanded clones, and some rows have none.

J,size,D,V,DNA,CDR3
TRBJ2-2,many,-,TRBV20-1,TGCAGTGCTAGGGGAGCGGGCCAGAACACCGGGGAGCTGTTTTTT,CSARGAGQNTGELFF
TRBJ2-7,-,-,TRBV10-3,TGTGCCATCAGGGGACGGTTATCCTACGAGCAGTACTTC,CAIRGRLSYEQYF
TRBJ1-1,many,-,TRBV29-1,TGCAGCGTTGAAGATGGGAACACTGAAGCTTTCTTT,CSVEDGNTEAFF
TRBJ1-2,many,TRBD1,TRBV5-1,TGCGCCAGCAGCTTGACGGACAGGGGAGGCTACACCTTC,CASSLTDRGGYTF
TRBJ1-5,many,-,TRBV12-3/TRBV12-4,TGTGCCAGCTCTAGGGCGTCTCTTCAGCCCCAGCATTTT,CASSRASLQPQHF
TRBJ1-5,many,TRBD1,TRBV27,TGTGCCAGCGGCAGGGGGTTTCAGCCCCAGCATTTT,CASGRGFQPQHF
TRBJ1-1,many,-,TRBV5-6,TGTGCCAGCAGCTTTCAAGGGGTTAGAAGTGCGAACACTGAAGCTTTCTTT,CASSFQGVRSANTEAFF
TRBJ1-1,many,-,TRBV14,TGTGCCAGCAGCCAAAGGTTTACAGCCATGAACACTGAAGCTTTCTTT,CASSQRFTAMNTEAFF
TRBJ2-2,many,-,TRBV19,TGTGCCAGTAAAGGGGCCCCAGGGCAGGTCAACACCGGGGAGCTGTTTTTT,CASKGAPGQVNTGELFF
TRBJ1-2,many,-,TRBV7-8,TGTGCCAGCAGCCCAACAGGGACCGAGGGCTACACCTTC,CASSPTGTEGYTF
TRBJ2-3,many,TRBD2,TRBV10-2,TGCGCCAGCAGTGACGGGGGAATCGGACTAGCGGGGGAGGGAGATACGCAGTATTTT,CASSDGGIGLAGEGDTQYF
TRBJ2-1,many,-,TRBV12-3/TRBV12-4,TGTGCCAGCAGTTCCCCTGGCCTTGGGGTTGAGCAGTTCTTC,CASSSPGLGVEQFF
TRBJ1-5,many,-,TRBV7-9,TGTGCCAGCAGCTTGGCGGGGGGTGTAGCGCCCCAGCATTTT,CASSLAGGVAPQHF
TRBJ1-2,many,-,TRBV7-9,TGTGCCAGCAGCCTCACTCGGGAAACTAACTATGGCTACACCTTC,CASSLTRETNYGYTF
TRBJ1-2,-,TRBD1,TRBV5-1,TGCGCCAGCAGCTTGGGGCATGGACAGGGGGGAAACTATGGCTACACCTTC,CASSLGHGQGGNYGYTF
TRBJ1-6,many,-,TRBV6-2/TRBV6-3,TGTGCCAGCAGTGAATGGTCTTCACCCCTCCACTTT,CASSEWSSPLHF
TRBJ2-1,-,-,TRBV7-2,TGTGCCAGCAGCTTAGCCCCACGTGGGGGGGGGCAGCAGTTCTTC,CASSLAPRGGGQQFF
TRBJ1-1,many,-,TRBV30,TGTGCCTGGGCGAACAGGTTACGGTCTGAAGCTTTCTTT,CAWANRLRSEAFF
TRBJ1-1,many,-,TRBV12-3/TRBV12-4,TGTGCCAGCACCTTCTCGACCGCGAACACTGAAGCTTTCTTT,CASTFSTANTEAFF
TRBJ2-3,many,-,TRBV24-1,TGTGCCACCAGTGATCGGGACCGGGCAGATACGCAGTATTTT,CATSDRDRADTQYF
TRBJ2-1,many,-,TRBV7-2,TGTGCCAGCAGCTGGGAACGGGGCAATGAGCAGTTCTTC,CASSWERGNEQFF
TRBJ2-7,many,TRBD1,TRBV7-6,TGTGCCAGCAGGTGGGACAGGGGGTGCGAGCAGTACTTC,CASRWDRGCEQYF
TRBJ2-7,-,-,TRBV7-8,TGTGCCAGCAGCCCATACAGATTCTACGAGCAGTACTTC,CASSPYRFYEQYF
TRBJ1-2,many,-,TRBV6-6,TGTGCCAGCAGTTTCAGGTCCGGGCTGGATGGCTACACCTTC,CASSFRSGLDGYTF
TRBJ1-4,many,TRBD1,TRBV7-2,TGTGCCAGCAGCCACCGGGACAGTTATGCAACTAATGAAAAACTGTTTTTT,CASSHRDSYATNEKLFF
TRBJ2-3,-,TRBD1,TRBV6-2/TRBV6-3,TGTGCCAGCAGTATAGGGGGCTATGCCACAGATACGCAGTATTTT,CASSIGGYATDTQYF
TRBJ2-1,-,TRBD2,TRBV6-1,TGTGCCAGCAGTGACCCGGGACTAGCAGTTTATGAGCAGTTCTTC,CASSDPGLAVYEQFF
TRBJ2-2,many,-,TRBV6-5,TGTGCCAGCAGCCCCCAGACCGACACCGGGGAGCTGTTTTTT,CASSPQTDTGELFF
TRBJ2-7,many,-,TRBV2,TGTGCCAGCGGGCGGGACTCTTACTCCTACGAGCAGTACTTC,CASGRDSYSYEQYF
TRBJ2-3,many,TRBD2,TRBV19,TGTGCCAGTAGTATCGGGGGGGTACTAGAGGATACGCAGTATTTT,CASSIGGVLEDTQYF
TRBJ2-7,many,-,TRBV7-6,TGTTCCACGGGGAGCTCCTACGAGCAGTACTTC,CSTGSSYEQYF
TRBJ2-3,many,TRBD1,TRBV20-1,TGCAGTGCTGGGGGACAGGACAGAGATACGCAGTATTTT,CSAGGQDRDTQYF
TRBJ1-4,-,TRBD1,TRBV12-3/TRBV12-4,TGTGCCAGCAGTTTACACAGGGGTGCTAATGAAAAACTGTTTTTT,CASSLHRGANEKLFF
TRBJ2-7,many,-,TRBV2,TGTGCCAGCAGGACAACCTACGAGCAGTACTTC,CASRTTYEQYF
TRBJ2-5,many,TRBD1,TRBV6-2/TRBV6-3,TGTGCCAGCAGAACCCCGGACAGGGGCCAAGAGACCCAGTACTTC,CASRTPDRGQETQYF
TRBJ2-6,many,-,TRBV6-1,TGTGCCAGCCGAGGGTTTAAAAACGGGAGCTCTGGGGCCAACGTCCTGACTTTC,CASRGFKNGSSGANVLTF
TRBJ1-5,-,TRBD1,TRBV10-3,TGTGCCATCAGTCCACAGGGGCGGAATCAGCCCCAGCATTTT,CAISPQGRNQPQHF
TRBJ1-1,many,TRBD1,TRBV4-1,TGCGCCAGCAGCCAAGATGGACAGGGGGTTGAAGCTTTCTTT,CASSQDGQGVEAFF
TRBJ2-3,many,-,TRBV13,TGTGCCAGCAGCTTAACGGTCTCTGGTAATACGCAGTATTTT,CASSLTVSGNTQYF
TRBJ2-3,many,TRBD2,TRBV6-2/TRBV6-3,TGTGCCAGCAGTTACTCGTTCGATAGCGGGGTCTCAGATACGCAGTATTTT,CASSYSFDSGVSDTQYF
TRBJ2-5,-,TRBD2,TRBV5-1,TGCGCCAGCAGCCCATACCCAACTAGCGGACAAGAGACCCAGTACTTC,CASSPYPTSGQETQYF
TRBJ2-7,many,TRBD1,TRBV20-1,TGCAGTGTTTGGGGCAGGGGGCGTTTGTACGAGCAGTACTTC,CSVWGRGRLYEQYF